This T cell receptor (beta chain) was identified during a study of blood T cell repertoires in COVID-19. Authors' processing steps: Using reference gene primer amplification, nucleated cell counts were estimated. Profiled with immunoSEQ multiplex PCR; TCRdb holds only in-frame clones, not every one. For V, J and clone size, that table is used; D and trimming come from the DNA. The data show 150,000 to 200,000 clones, about 79% seen once. The count of this clone is one. The CDR3 is made up of 12 amino acids. V gave up 7 bases and J gave up 2 bases, with 11 bases separating them. In germline, CDR1 is SQVTM, CDR2 ANQGSEA.

The chain uses TRBV29-1 and TRBJ1-2; tentative D call: TRBD1 (6 bases). Source material: peripheral blood. The origin of this receptor is a woman aged 70-85 years with acute or convalescent COVID-19. The CDR3 loop reads CSANGQNYGYTF. CDR3 nucleotide sequence: TGCAGCGCAAACGGACAGAACTATGGCTACACCTTC.